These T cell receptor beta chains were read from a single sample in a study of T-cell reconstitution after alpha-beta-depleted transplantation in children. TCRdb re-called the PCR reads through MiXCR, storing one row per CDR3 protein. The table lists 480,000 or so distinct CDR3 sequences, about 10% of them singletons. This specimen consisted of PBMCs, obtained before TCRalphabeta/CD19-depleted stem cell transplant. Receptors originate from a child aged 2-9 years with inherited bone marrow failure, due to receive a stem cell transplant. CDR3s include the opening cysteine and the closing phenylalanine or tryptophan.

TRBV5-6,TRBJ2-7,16,CASSWRTSGQDYEQYF
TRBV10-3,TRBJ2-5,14,CAISGVGPGETQYF
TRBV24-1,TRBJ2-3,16,CATIDLRGRGTDTQYF
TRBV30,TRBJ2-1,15,CAWGGWASSYNEQFF
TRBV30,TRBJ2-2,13,CAWSLENAGELFF
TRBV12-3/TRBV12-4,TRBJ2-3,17,CASSFIVRPPSTDTQYF
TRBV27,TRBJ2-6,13,CASSSFGANVLTF
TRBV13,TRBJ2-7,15,CASSATSGSWNEQYF
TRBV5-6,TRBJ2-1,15,CASSFFGTGYNEQFF
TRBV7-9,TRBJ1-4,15,CASSLSHAYNEKLFF
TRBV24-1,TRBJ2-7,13,CATSDPGIYEQYF
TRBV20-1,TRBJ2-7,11,CSGASLQEQYF
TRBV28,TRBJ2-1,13,CARSYNPPNEQFF
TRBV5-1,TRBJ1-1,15,CASSLGRRLNTEAFF
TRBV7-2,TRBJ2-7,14,CASSLFTSYYEQYF
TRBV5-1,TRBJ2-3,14,CASSLSGVADTQYF
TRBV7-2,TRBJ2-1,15,CASSPPAQGALEQFF
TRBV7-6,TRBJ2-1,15,CASSQDFYSYNEQFF
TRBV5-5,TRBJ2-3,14,CASSLWQVEDTQYF
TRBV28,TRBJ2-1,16,CASSPPLAGVRIEQFF
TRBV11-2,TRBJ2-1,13,CASSPTGIGEQFF
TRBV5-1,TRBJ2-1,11,CASSFINELFF
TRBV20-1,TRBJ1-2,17,CSARLSGPLPGGYGYTF
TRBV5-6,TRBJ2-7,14,CASSFESYSYEQYF
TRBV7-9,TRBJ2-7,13,CASTESDSYEQYF
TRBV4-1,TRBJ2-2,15,CASSHRDGYTGELFF
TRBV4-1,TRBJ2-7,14,CASSQAAVSYEQYF
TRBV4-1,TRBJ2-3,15,CASRLLNLNTDTQYF
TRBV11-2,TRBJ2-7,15,CASSLGLAGGQEQYF
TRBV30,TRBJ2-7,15,CAWSVGGRSTYEQYF
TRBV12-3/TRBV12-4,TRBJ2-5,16,CASRTWDSRRGETQYF
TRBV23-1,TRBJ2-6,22,CASSQWAPGTAGQGSGANVLTF
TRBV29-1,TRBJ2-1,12,CSVEPGDNEQFF
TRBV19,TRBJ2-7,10,CASFGNEQYF
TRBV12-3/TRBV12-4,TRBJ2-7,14,CASSQTGDAGTQYF
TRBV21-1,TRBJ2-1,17,CASSKGVAGAIYNEQFF
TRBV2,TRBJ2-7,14,CDSRRGGGRYEQYF
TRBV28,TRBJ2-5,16,CASSPLGFGIQETQYF
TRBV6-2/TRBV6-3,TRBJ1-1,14,CASSYWGENTEAFF
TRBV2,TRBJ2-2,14,CASSNSANTGELFF
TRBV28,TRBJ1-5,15,CASSLGRAINQPQHF
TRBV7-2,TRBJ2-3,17,CASSLGRGGAPGDTQYF
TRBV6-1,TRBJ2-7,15,CASRSPRDELTEQYF